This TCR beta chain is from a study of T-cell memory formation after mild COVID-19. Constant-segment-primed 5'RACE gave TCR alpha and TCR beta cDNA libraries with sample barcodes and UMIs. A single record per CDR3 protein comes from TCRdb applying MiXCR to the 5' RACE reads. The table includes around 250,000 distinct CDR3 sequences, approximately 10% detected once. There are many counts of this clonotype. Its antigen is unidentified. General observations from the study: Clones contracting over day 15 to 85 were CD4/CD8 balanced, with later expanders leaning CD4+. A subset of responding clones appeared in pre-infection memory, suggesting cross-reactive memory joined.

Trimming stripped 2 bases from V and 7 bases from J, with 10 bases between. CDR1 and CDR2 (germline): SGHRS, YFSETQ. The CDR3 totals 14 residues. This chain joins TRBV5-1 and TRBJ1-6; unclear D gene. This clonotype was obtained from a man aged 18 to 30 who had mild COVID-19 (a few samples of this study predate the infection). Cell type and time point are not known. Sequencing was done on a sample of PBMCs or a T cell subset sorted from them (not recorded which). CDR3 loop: CASSLSTENSPLHF. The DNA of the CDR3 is TGCGCCAGCAGCTTAAGTACTGAGAATTCACCCCTCCACTTT.